The 14 T cell receptor beta chains below all came from one sample that was sequenced in a study of CD8 T cells in ankylosing spondylitis (dated 2017 in TCRdb). What the authors observed across the whole study: A TCR beta motif made up of about eight highly homologous amino acid variants appeared to be characteristic of blood from ankylosing spondylitis patients.

These receptors' targets are unknown. Libraries were constructed by 5' RACE. The data were produced on an Illumina HiSeq 2500. Using fastp trimming at Q25 and MiXCR clonotype assembly, TCRdb reanalyzed the public sequencing data and kept in-frame beta chains. Identical CDR3 proteins give one entry, which carries the most common genes and DNA. The sample table records hundreds of thousands of distinct CDR3 sequences; about an eighth of these occur just once. Approximately 0.51% of the sample is held by the ten biggest clonotypes. Sequencing input: blood, either unsorted or a sorted T cell fraction (not recorded which). These receptors were taken from a male donor with ankylosing spondylitis.

This clonotype was seen a handful of times. In DNA form, the CDR3 reads TGTGCCATCAGTGGTTGGAGGAACACTGAAGCTTTCTTT. Translating it yields CAISGWRNTEAFF. The J gene is TRBJ1-1, the V gene TRBV10-3, with D hard to call. Deletions cut 4 bases from V and 1 base from J, with 7 bases between. This CDR3 region has 13 residues. Germline V CDR1 and CDR2: ENHRY, SYGVKD.

In this sample, this clonotype turned up a few times. V gene TRBV25-1 combines with J gene TRBJ2-5; TRBD2 aligns across 14 bases. Germline V gene lookup returns CDR1 MGHDK and CDR2 SYGVNS. The CDR3 length is 16 residues. With 4 bases clipped from V and 5 bases from J, the junction kept 6 bases outside the gene matches. The DNA for the CDR3 is TGTGCCAGCAGTGGGCGGACTAGCGGGGGGCTGGAGACCCAGTACTTC. Translated, it gives CASSGRTSGGLETQYF.

This clonotype was seen a handful of times. This chain connects TRBV28 to TRBJ1-2; D possibly corresponds to TRBD1 (5 bases). The V end lost 4 bases, the J end lost 4 bases, and 7 bases lay between the germline ends. The germline V gene encodes CDR1 MDHEN and CDR2 SYDVKM. This CDR3 region has 12 residues. The CDR3 reads CASSYGTYGYTF. CDR3 DNA sequence: TGTGCCAGCAGTTATGGGACCTATGGCTACACCTTC.

This sequence joins TRBV6-1 and TRBJ1-2, with a possible D match to TRBD1 (5 bases). Germline V lookup: CDR1 MNHNS, CDR2 SASEGT. V was cut by 6 bases and J by 8 bases, with 13 bases left in between. This CDR3 is 12 amino acids long. For the CDR3, the DNA is TGTGCCAGCAGGAACGGGGGGGACGGCTACACCTTC. Amino acid sequence: CASRNGGDGYTF.

The chain couples TRBV20-1 to TRBJ1-4, with a possible D match to TRBD1 (6 bases). CDR3 length: 14 amino acids. The V gene lost 1 base and the J gene lost 8 bases, with 14 bases spanning the gap. CDR1 and CDR2 from the germline V gene are DFQATT and SNEGSKA (reference sequence). CDR3 sequence: CSARGMPTGEKLFF. CDR3 bases: TGCAGTGCTAGAGGAATGCCGACAGGCGAAAAACTGTTTTTT.

The genes are TRBV28 and TRBJ2-2; D call uncertain. The CDR3 runs 15 residues. CDR1 is MDHEN, CDR2 SYDVKM, per germline. V lost 4 bases and J 0 bases, leaving 9 bases between the germline ends. CDR3 loop: CASSSRATNTGELFF. The CDR3 region has the DNA TGTGCCAGCAGTTCCCGGGCTACGAACACCGGGGAGCTGTTTTTT.

This clonotype has a handful of counts. This chain links TRBV7-2 with TRBJ2-2, with no clear D. V lost 4 bases to trimming and J lost 4 bases, with 10 bases between them. The CDR3 is 14 amino acids. Germline loops: CDR1 SGHTA, CDR2 FQGNSA. The CDR3 region has the DNA TGTGCCAGCAGCTCTCAGGTGACCACCGGGGAGCTGTTTTTT. Its translation is CASSSQVTTGELFF. Combining the CDR3 with reference TRBV7-2 and TRBJ2-2 gives the whole variable domain GAGVSQSPSNKVTEKGKDVELRCDPISGHTALYWYRQSLGQGLEFLIYFQGNSAPDKSGLPSDRFSAERTGGSVSTLTIQRTQQEDSAVYLCASSSQVTTGELFFGEGSRLTVL.

This clonotype came up a few times. The V and J genes are TRBV6-1 and TRBJ1-1; tentative D call: TRBD1 (5 bases). This CDR3 has 14 amino acids. Looked up from germline, CDR1 is MNHNS and CDR2 is SASEGT. V was cut by 3 bases and J by 3 bases, with 11 bases left in between. For the CDR3, the DNA is TGTGCCAGCAGTGACGGGGGAAGGGACACTGAAGCTTTCTTT. Translating it yields CASSDGGRDTEAFF.

The chain employs TRBV5-1 and TRBJ2-7, with D possibly being TRBD1 or TRBD2 (5 bases each). V dropped 1 base and J dropped 3 bases, with 11 bases sitting between them. Germline-derived CDR1 and CDR2 are SGHRS and YFSETQ. The CDR3 sequence is 14 residues long. The CDR3 is CASSLTGTLYEQYF. The CDR3 region has the DNA TGCGCCAGCAGCTTGACGGGGACCCTCTACGAGCAGTACTTC.

This clonotype has only a few counts. The CDR3 is CASSRGSGGAFF. The CDR3 DNA follows: TGTGCCAGCAGTCGAGGGAGCGGGGGAGCTTTCTTT. The chain has TRBV12-3 or TRBV12-4 and TRBJ1-1, with D maybe TRBD1 (5 bases). The CDR3 is 12 amino acids. V dropped 5 bases and J dropped 10 bases, with 14 bases sitting between them.

The chain joins TRBV2 to TRBJ2-5; D unclear. The germline V gene has CDR1 SNHLY and CDR2 FYNNEI. The CDR3 contains 13 residues. V lost 3 bases and J 5 bases, leaving 10 bases between the germline ends. The DNA of the CDR3 is TGTGCCAGCAGTGAGTTTCCCGCGGAGACCCAGTACTTC. It encodes CASSEFPAETQYF.

This chain uses TRBV4-1 with TRBJ2-5, with TRBD2 matching over 7 bases. Germline CDR1 MGHRA, CDR2 YSYEKL. V was pared by 1 base and J by 5 bases, with 10 bases of the junction left unmatched. CDR3 length: 16 amino acids. The DNA for the CDR3 is TGCGCCAGCAGCCAAGTCCTCTCTTGGGGGGGGGAGACCCAGTACTTC. Amino acids: CASSQVLSWGGETQYF.

This clonotype occurred a few times. This chain connects TRBV7-2 to TRBJ2-7; D call uncertain. The CDR3 covers 12 residues. From germline, CDR1 is SGHTA and CDR2 FQGNSA. The V end was cut by 1 base, the J end by 9 bases, with 10 bases between. The CDR3 nucleotides are TGTGCCAGCAGCTTAGGAGGCTCCCGGCAGTACTTC. Protein sequence: CASSLGGSRQYF.

The J gene is TRBJ1-4, the V gene TRBV28, with no clear D. The CDR3 runs to 14 residues. CDR1 is MDHEN and CDR2 is SYDVKM in the germline V gene. V lost 1 base, J lost 4 bases, and 7 bases lay in between. This chain's CDR3 is CASSLSGHNEKLFF. Written as DNA, the CDR3 is TGTGCCAGCAGTTTATCGGGCCATAATGAAAAACTGTTTTTT.